These T cell receptor beta chains were read from a single sample in a study of CD8 T cells in ankylosing spondylitis. TCRdb re-called the 5' RACE reads through MiXCR, storing one row per CDR3 protein. The table has more than 300,000 distinct CDR3 sequences, roughly 11% seen once. The material sequenced was blood, either unsorted or a sorted T cell fraction (not recorded which). These receptors all stem from a female donor with ankylosing spondylitis or in good health (not recorded which). Both conserved end residues are part of each CDR3. Each record gives: clone size, D gene, J gene, V gene, CDR3 DNA, CDR3 protein. D genes are given only for firm matches. Rows give clone size only sometimes, using once, few, many, or a class for an expanded clone.

clone_size: few
d_call: NA
j_call: TRBJ2-1
v_call: TRBV7-2
cdr3_nt: TGTGCCAGCAGCTGGTCCCGCTACAATGAGCAGTTCTTC
cdr3_aa: CASSWSRYNEQFF

clone_size: many
d_call: NA
j_call: TRBJ2-1
v_call: TRBV20-1
cdr3_nt: TGCAGTGCTAGACCCAGCGCAGGGGTCTACAATGAGCAGTTCTTC
cdr3_aa: CSARPSAGVYNEQFF

clone_size: many
d_call: TRBD1
j_call: TRBJ1-2
v_call: TRBV20-1
cdr3_nt: TGCAGTGCCGGACAGGGTATGGGTGGCTACACCTTC
cdr3_aa: CSAGQGMGGYTF

clone_size: NA
d_call: NA
j_call: TRBJ1-4
v_call: TRBV5-6
cdr3_nt: TGTGCCAGCAGCTTCGGCCGTGAAAAACTGTTTTTT
cdr3_aa: CASSFGREKLFF

clone_size: many
d_call: NA
j_call: TRBJ2-7
v_call: TRBV7-2
cdr3_nt: TGTGCCAGCAGCTTAGCGGGCGGGGGCAACTACGAGCAGTACTTC
cdr3_aa: CASSLAGGGNYEQYF

clone_size: many
d_call: TRBD2
j_call: TRBJ2-1
v_call: TRBV5-1
cdr3_nt: TGCGCCAGCGACATGGGAGCTAGCGGGAGCGATGAGCAGTTCTTC
cdr3_aa: CASDMGASGSDEQFF

clone_size: many
d_call: NA
j_call: TRBJ2-7
v_call: TRBV4-2
cdr3_nt: TGTGCCAGCAGCCAAGATAAGTGGGGATCCTACGAGCAGTACTTC
cdr3_aa: CASSQDKWGSYEQYF

clone_size: many
d_call: NA
j_call: TRBJ1-2
v_call: TRBV15
cdr3_nt: TGTGCCACCAGCAGGGCCCCCACACAAGATGGCTACACCTTC
cdr3_aa: CATSRAPTQDGYTF

clone_size: many
d_call: NA
j_call: TRBJ2-6
v_call: TRBV19
cdr3_nt: TGTGCCAGTAGTTCAGCCGTCTCTGGGGCCAACGTCCTGACTTTC
cdr3_aa: CASSSAVSGANVLTF

clone_size: NA
d_call: NA
j_call: TRBJ2-5
v_call: TRBV24-1
cdr3_nt: TGTGCCACCAGTGACCCCGGCCCGGCCCAAGAGACCCAGTACTTC
cdr3_aa: CATSDPGPAQETQYF

clone_size: NA
d_call: TRBD1
j_call: TRBJ2-1
v_call: TRBV5-1
cdr3_nt: TGCGCCAGCAGCTTGAATCGGGCAGGGGGCCCCTACAATGAGCAGTTCTTC
cdr3_aa: CASSLNRAGGPYNEQFF

clone_size: NA
d_call: TRBD2
j_call: TRBJ2-5
v_call: TRBV12-3/TRBV12-4
cdr3_nt: TGTGCCAGCAGTTTTTTGGCGGGAGGGGGCCAAGAGACCCAGTACTTC
cdr3_aa: CASSFLAGGGQETQYF

clone_size: few
d_call: NA
j_call: TRBJ2-6
v_call: TRBV5-5
cdr3_nt: TGTGCCAGCAGCGTGGACGGCGTCTCTGGGGCCAACGTCCTGACTTTC
cdr3_aa: CASSVDGVSGANVLTF

clone_size: few
d_call: NA
j_call: TRBJ2-4
v_call: TRBV25-1
cdr3_nt: TGTGCCAGCAGTGAAGCAGGGCTAGCCAAAAACATTCAGTACTTC
cdr3_aa: CASSEAGLAKNIQYF

clone_size: many
d_call: NA
j_call: TRBJ1-2
v_call: TRBV29-1
cdr3_nt: TGCAGCGCAAAACCCCAGGGGCCCAGCTATGGCTACACCTTC
cdr3_aa: CSAKPQGPSYGYTF

clone_size: NA
d_call: TRBD2
j_call: TRBJ2-5
v_call: TRBV4-2
cdr3_nt: TGTGCCAGCAGCTCTGTAGCGGGGGACCAAGAGACCCAGTACTTC
cdr3_aa: CASSSVAGDQETQYF

clone_size: few
d_call: TRBD2
j_call: TRBJ2-5
v_call: TRBV18
cdr3_nt: TGTGCCAGCTCCCCAGGGACTAGCTCGAAGACCCAGTACTTC
cdr3_aa: CASSPGTSSKTQYF

clone_size: few
d_call: TRBD2
j_call: TRBJ2-7
v_call: TRBV20-1
cdr3_nt: TGCAGTGCTAGAGATCTCGGGACTAGCGGGGGGAGCGACGAGCAGTACTTC
cdr3_aa: CSARDLGTSGGSDEQYF